What follows describes a single T cell receptor (beta chain). This sample stems from a study of blood T cell repertoires in COVID-19. Sequencing was performed with immunoSEQ multiplex PCR; in TCRdb, only in-frame clones are kept and a portion is missing. The table includes approximately 100,000 clones, roughly 88% detected once. The CDR3 spans 19 residues. The germline V and J ends were trimmed by 2 bases and 5 bases, with 27 bases remaining between them. Germline values: CDR1 MNHEY, CDR2 SMNVEV (reference sequence). This TCR derives from a human donor in a cohort sampled during active COVID-19. The chain uses TRBV27 and TRBJ1-2; D gene unclear. Material for sequencing was peripheral blood. CDR3 loop: CASSLNAWGGRPEQYGYTF. CDR3 DNA sequence: TGTGCCAGCAGTTTAAACGCGTGGGGAGGACGTCCAGAGCAGTATGGCTACACCTTC.